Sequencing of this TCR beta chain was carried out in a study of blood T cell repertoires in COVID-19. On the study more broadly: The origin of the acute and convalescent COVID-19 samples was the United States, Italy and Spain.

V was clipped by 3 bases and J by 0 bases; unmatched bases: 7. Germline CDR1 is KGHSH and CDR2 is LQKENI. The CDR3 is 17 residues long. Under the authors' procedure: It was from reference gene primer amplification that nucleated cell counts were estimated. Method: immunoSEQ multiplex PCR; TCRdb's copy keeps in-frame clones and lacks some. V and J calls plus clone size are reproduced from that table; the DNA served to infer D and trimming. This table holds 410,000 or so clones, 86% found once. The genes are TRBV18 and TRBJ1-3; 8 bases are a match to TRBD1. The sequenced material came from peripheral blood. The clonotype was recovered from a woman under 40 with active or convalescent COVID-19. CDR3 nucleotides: TGTGCCAGCTCACCTCGGACAGGGCAGAGCTCTGGAAACACCATATATTTT. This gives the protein CASSPRTGQSSGNTIYF.